The TCR beta chain described here comes from a study of T cells after somatic rescue of genetic block. Repertoires were generated with immunoSEQ multiplex PCR, while TCRdb's copy carries only in-frame clones and drops some. Among 65,000 to 70,000 clones, around 92% were seen once, and the ten largest hold around 2.8%. The source of this sequence is a man between 40 and 49 years old. The specimen was peripheral blood mononuclear cells (PBMCs).

CDR3 bases: TGTGCCAGAAGCTACAAGACAGGGAGCAATCAGCCCCAGCATTTT. This sequence encodes CARSYKTGSNQPQHF. The V gene is TRBV5-3, the J gene TRBJ1-5; 7 nucleotides line up with TRBD1. TRBV5-3 is classed as an ORF, of uncertain function. V was clipped by 3 bases and J by 1 base; unmatched bases: 4. This CDR3 contains 15 residues.